Below, one T cell receptor (beta chain) is given with its context. Only a few counts were recorded for this clonotype. The specificity of this receptor is unknown. No quality values exist for individual bases; no much larger clone is one base distant. The CDR3 runs 14 residues from the cysteine to the phenylalanine. The entry retains the CDR3 DNA only, 42 bases that are in frame from base 1. According to the germline V gene, CDR1 reads KGHSH and CDR2 reads LQKENI. V is cut by 3 bases and J by 7 bases, and the space between the germline ends is 10 bases. The entry originates in a study of T cells in Graves' hyperthyroidism and ophthalmopathy (dated by TCRdb to 2018 to 2020). Background for the entire study: Peripheral blood samples were taken at the time of initial diagnosis, prior to any treatment. To identify TCR V-J signatures that set the groups apart, the researchers used a discovery cohort of more than 95 patients, made up of about 44 with Graves' ophthalmopathy and some 56 with stable Graves' hyperthyroidism. An independent validation cohort of fewer than 20 hyperthyroidism patients and 17 patients who later progressed to ophthalmopathy tested prospective prediction of ophthalmopathy. The 95 to 100 discovery patients were randomly divided into training and test sets at a 7:3 ratio. Thyroid tissue and blood T-cell repertoires from about 6 Graves' hyperthyroidism patients were also compared in the study. After sampling, hyperthyroidism patients received methimazole starting at 30 mg daily, and ophthalmopathy patients received high-dose intravenous methylprednisolone. TCR Vbeta CDR3 sequencing of fewer than 150 peripheral blood samples (43 ophthalmopathy, roughly 74 hyperthyroidism and some 17 progressor patients) is reported in the paper.

Amplification of TCR beta CDR3 regions was carried out from RNA transcripts. For the first round of RT-PCR on the TCR CDR3, the HTBI primer set was used together with the Qiagen OneStep RT-PCR kit. The libraries were constructed in a second round of multiplex PCR and then size-selected and purified. Sequencing of the libraries was done on an Illumina HiSeq2000 using paired-end 100 bp reads. As for the original processing: SOAPnuke was used to process the raw data, throwing out any read that contained adapters or uncalled bases, had a mean Phred below 15, or lacked an exact constant-primer or identifier match. COPE v1.2.5 was used to merge high-quality paired reads, and clonotypes were defined as unique nucleotide sequences. MiTCR v1.1 was used to align clonotypes to the IMGT TRBV, TRBD and TRBJ reference segments. The analysis included only V-J combinations with a frequency above 0.0001, which together covered more than 99% of the repertoires. The TCS score was defined as F50 (clonal expansion) divided by E x V (chaos), with BLOSUM62-based TCRdist calculated between CDR3 peptides within each V-J. Welch's t-statistics and random forest reduced just over 500 V-J features to 13, which were used in a naive Bayes classifier (R e1071). TCRdb reworked the public reads: Q25 trimming with fastp, MiXCR clone assembly, productive beta chains retained. Each entry merges the rows of one CDR3 protein and shows their most common DNA and genes. Clone size and V and J calls follow TCRdb, not the original study. For this sample the table gives about 560,000 distinct CDR3 sequences, of which about 15% were detected only once. Over 11% of the sample is in the top ten clones.

Stable Graves' hyperthyroidism was defined as the absence of progression to ophthalmopathy over 18 months of follow-up. Hyperthyroidism patients were aged 18 to 65 years and newly diagnosed, with disease duration of less than 2 months. Patients with uncontrolled infections, other autoimmune diseases, pregnancy or lactation were excluded. Diagnoses were based on clinical symptoms, serum thyroxine and TRAb, thyroid ultrasound and orbital computed tomography. PBMCs were isolated from 7.5 to 10 ml of fresh peripheral blood by Ficoll-Paque density gradient centrifugation. Total RNA was extracted using Trizol reagent, and RNA quality was assessed on an Agilent 2100 Bioanalyzer. Overall study results and their limits: During validation, the model predicted progression to ophthalmopathy a median of approximately 6 months ahead of onset, with almost 71% sensitivity and around 72% specificity. Most expanded thyroid clonotypes (frequency above 0.001) were also detected in blood, a finding suggesting that blood repertoires may reflect thyroid immune responses. No statistical method was used to set the sample size in advance, and investigators knew the group allocation. Ophthalmopathy was separated from stable hyperthyroidism by a 13 V-J signature model, with about 86% sensitivity and roughly 81% specificity obtained in cross-validation and 80%/75% obtained in testing.

The V and J genes are TRBV18 and TRBJ1-6, with TRBD1 perhaps the D gene, on 5 matching bases. The origin of this receptor is a woman aged 40 to 50 with Graves' hyperthyroidism. Material: blood. The CDR3 loop reads CASSPTRDNSPLHF. The DNA reads TGTGCCAGCTCACCTACGAGGGACAATTCACCCCTCCACTTT.